This is a list of T cell receptor beta chains from one sample in a study of a mutant IDH1 vaccine in newly diagnosed glioma. The antigens for these receptors are not known. The repertoire was sequenced with immunoSEQ multiplex PCR; TCRdb's copy has only in-frame clones and lacks some. The table includes 50,000 or so clones, 75% to 95% detected once. This specimen consisted of PBMCs, obtained from a glioma patient whose treatment included an IDH1 peptide vaccine. All receptors derive from a man over 45 with glioma. Each CDR3 is given with its conserved first and last residue.

CDR3 protein: CASSAGGRYEQYF
V gene: TRBV5-1

CDR3 protein: CASITRDYFTDTQYF
V gene: TRBV5-6

CDR3 protein: CASRRDRGVNEQFF
V gene: TRBV27

CDR3 protein: CASRAGLAGAKNIQYF
V gene: TRBV27

CDR3 protein: CSVLRETQYF
V gene: TRBV29-1

CDR3 protein: CASSGLDSGVKYF
V gene: TRBV2

CDR3 protein: CASSSGTLSSNEQFF
V gene: TRBV9

CDR3 protein: CASSPTVTPSYEQYF
V gene: TRBV5-1

CDR3 protein: CASSLLAGDETGELFF
V gene: TRBV5-1

CDR3 protein: CGLGATNNEQFF
V gene: TRBV7-9

CDR3 protein: CASSISRATNEKLFF
V gene: TRBV6-6

CDR3 protein: CASTEGWFVGTGNTEAFF
V gene: TRBV2

CDR3 protein: CASSLALLNTEAFF
V gene: TRBV28

CDR3 protein: CASSLALSGVETQYF
V gene: TRBV7-2

CDR3 protein: CSARGYEQYF
V gene: TRBV20-1

CDR3 protein: CASSQDSYRADGANVLTF
V gene: TRBV4-1

CDR3 protein: CASRTQGRGRGNQPQHF
V gene: TRBV19

CDR3 protein: CASSYDPRSYEQYF
V gene: TRBV6-5

CDR3 protein: CASSEAQGASTEAFF
V gene: TRBV2

CDR3 protein: CATSSWTGKQETQYF
V gene: TRBV15

CDR3 protein: CASSDSSGGAEQYF
V gene: TRBV6-4

CDR3 protein: CASSFGRSGGGDTQYF
V gene: TRBV5-1

CDR3 protein: CASSHFAGPSYEQYF
V gene: TRBV5-8

CDR3 protein: CATSASQGLAEPQHF
V gene: TRBV15

CDR3 protein: CASSDSKREWYEQYF
V gene: TRBV2

CDR3 protein: CAWRQGAAGNTIYF
V gene: TRBV30

CDR3 protein: CASSQDTGLGAYEQYF
V gene: TRBV4-2

CDR3 protein: CSAGQGGFTEAFF
V gene: TRBV29-1

CDR3 protein: CASSNLGGLSEQYF
V gene: TRBV6-5

CDR3 protein: CASSVELTAYEQYF
V gene: TRBV9

CDR3 protein: CATGDRTKFTEAFF
V gene: TRBV6-5

CDR3 protein: CASSIRSYSYNEQFF
V gene: TRBV19

CDR3 protein: CATSRGRGTRDYEQYF
V gene: TRBV15

CDR3 protein: CSVGSSGRGHLAFF
V gene: TRBV29-1

CDR3 protein: CAWSEGNQPQHF
V gene: TRBV30

CDR3 protein: CAGTGSASNYGYTF
V gene: TRBV7-9

CDR3 protein: CASSSSYGYTF
V gene: TRBV6-5

CDR3 protein: CASSEDPGQPYGYTF
V gene: TRBV5-1

CDR3 protein: CSVEARAYNEQFF
V gene: TRBV29-1

CDR3 protein: CASSLTNTGELFF
V gene: TRBV11-2

CDR3 protein: CASSWDLERGSPLHF
V gene: TRBV28

CDR3 protein: CASSFSGSTEAFF
V gene: TRBV25-1

CDR3 protein: CASSPRDPPYEQYF
V gene: TRBV5-1

CDR3 protein: CASSVTGELFF
V gene: TRBV2

CDR3 protein: CASRRGGDEAFF
V gene: TRBV27

CDR3 protein: CASSSTGDYGYTF
V gene: TRBV11-1

CDR3 protein: CASSPGQGSTDTQYF
V gene: TRBV2

CDR3 protein: CASRLADYNQPQHF
V gene: TRBV28

CDR3 protein: CASSLKVSGANVLTF
V gene: TRBV5-4

CDR3 protein: CASSYSQGSYEQYF
V gene: TRBV6-5

CDR3 protein: CASSRDRGRNYGYTF
V gene: TRBV27

CDR3 protein: CASSAPGLGTEAFF
V gene: TRBV27

CDR3 protein: CASGSGVLNEQFF
V gene: TRBV2

CDR3 protein: CASSQEAPGGGNTIYF
V gene: TRBV4-1

CDR3 protein: CASSLTTGANYGYTF
V gene: TRBV13

CDR3 protein: CSGRGHGTGELFF
V gene: TRBV29-1